The rows below give T cell receptor beta chains drawn from one sample of a study of HIV-infected patients and healthy controls. TCRdb analysed the 5' RACE reads with MiXCR anew, one entry per CDR3 protein. Here the sample spans 17,000 or so distinct CDR3 sequences, about 5% being singletons. Sample: blood. Receptors were obtained from an adult in good health. CDR3s include the opening cysteine and the closing phenylalanine or tryptophan. Each record gives: clone size, J gene, V gene, D gene, CDR3 protein, CDR3 DNA. The D gene is left open where the match is weak. Clone sizes are given selectively: once, few, many, or a class where the clone is expanded.

size: many
J: TRBJ1-3
V: TRBV9
D: NA
CDR3: CASSNTGAASSGNTIYF
DNA: TGTGCCAGCAGCAATACGGGGGCAGCGAGCTCTGGAAACACCATATATTTT

size: many
J: TRBJ2-1
V: TRBV15
D: TRBD2
CDR3: CATSRGTGTSRRGEQFF
DNA: TGTGCCACCAGCAGAGGAACCGGGACTAGCAGGAGGGGTGAGCAGTTCTTC

size: many
J: TRBJ2-1
V: TRBV19
D: NA
CDR3: CASSIVLASYNEQFF
DNA: TGTGCCAGTAGTATCGTTCTAGCTTCCTACAATGAGCAGTTCTTC

size: medium-sized
J: TRBJ2-3
V: TRBV12-3/TRBV12-4
D: TRBD2
CDR3: CASRLAGGMADTQYF
DNA: TGTGCCAGCAGGCTAGCGGGGGGGATGGCAGATACGCAGTATTTT

size: many
J: TRBJ2-2
V: TRBV7-9
D: TRBD1
CDR3: CASTYRGWNTGELFF
DNA: TGTGCCAGCACATACAGGGGCTGGAACACCGGGGAGCTGTTTTTT

size: many
J: TRBJ2-1
V: TRBV2
D: TRBD2
CDR3: CVTGGLDKNEQFF
DNA: TGTGTTACGGGAGGACTTGATAAAAATGAGCAGTTCTTC

size: medium-sized
J: TRBJ2-7
V: TRBV21-1
D: NA
CDR3: CASSKGSRVFSYEQYF
DNA: TGTGCCAGCAGCAAAGGGAGCCGAGTCTTCTCCTACGAGCAGTACTTC

size: many
J: TRBJ2-3
V: TRBV7-9
D: TRBD1
CDR3: CASSLEGQGVDTQYF
DNA: TGTGCCAGCAGCTTAGAGGGACAGGGAGTCGATACGCAGTATTTT

size: NA
J: TRBJ2-5
V: TRBV20-1
D: NA
CDR3: CSAREGASKETQYF
DNA: TGCAGTGCTAGAGAGGGAGCTAGCAAGGAGACCCAGTACTTC

size: many
J: TRBJ2-5
V: TRBV13
D: TRBD2
CDR3: CASSSGAGLGKTQYF
DNA: TGTGCCAGCAGCTCCGGAGCGGGGCTGGGGAAGACCCAGTACTTC

size: NA
J: TRBJ2-7
V: TRBV6-5
D: NA
CDR3: CASSQSTAPPYEQYF
DNA: TGTGCCAGCAGCCAATCGACTGCTCCTCCCTACGAGCAGTACTTC

size: many
J: TRBJ1-1
V: TRBV7-2
D: NA
CDR3: CASSFLRMNTEAFF
DNA: TGTGCCAGCAGCTTCCTCAGAATGAACACTGAAGCTTTCTTT

size: NA
J: TRBJ2-1
V: TRBV4-2
D: TRBD2
CDR3: CASSQGSGGAVDEQFF
DNA: TGTGCCAGCAGCCAAGGGAGCGGGGGGGCTGTCGATGAGCAGTTCTTC

size: medium-sized
J: TRBJ2-1
V: TRBV3-1
D: TRBD2
CDR3: CASSQEGGGVYNEQFF
DNA: TGTGCCAGCAGCCAAGAGGGCGGGGGGGTCTACAATGAGCAGTTCTTC

size: many
J: TRBJ1-1
V: TRBV6-6
D: TRBD1
CDR3: CASSYDRDEAFF
DNA: TGTGCCAGCAGCTATGACAGGGACGAAGCTTTCTTT

size: many
J: TRBJ2-1
V: TRBV12-3/TRBV12-4
D: NA
CDR3: CASSLRQGLNEQFF
DNA: TGTGCCAGCAGTTTACGGCAGGGGTTAAATGAGCAGTTCTTC

size: many
J: TRBJ2-3
V: TRBV14
D: TRBD2
CDR3: CASSQVFGGAADTQYF
DNA: TGTGCCAGCAGCCAAGTCTTCGGGGGGGCCGCAGATACGCAGTATTTT

size: few
J: TRBJ1-1
V: TRBV28
D: NA
CDR3: CASNGPSGVNTEAFF
DNA: TGTGCCAGCAACGGCCCCTCAGGGGTGAACACTGAAGCTTTCTTT

size: many
J: TRBJ2-3
V: TRBV9
D: NA
CDR3: CASSPSGGVEDTQYF
DNA: TGTGCCAGCAGCCCCTCGGGCGGTGTGGAAGATACGCAGTATTTT

size: many
J: TRBJ2-7
V: TRBV18
D: TRBD1
CDR3: CASSPPRQGLYEQYF
DNA: TGTGCCAGCTCACCCCCCCGACAGGGTCTGTACGAGCAGTACTTC

size: many
J: TRBJ2-5
V: TRBV3-1
D: NA
CDR3: CASSQSAPVGETQYF
DNA: TGTGCCAGCAGCCAAAGTGCCCCGGTTGGGGAGACCCAGTACTTC

size: many
J: TRBJ2-3
V: TRBV20-1
D: TRBD2
CDR3: CSARVVGGGTDTQYF
DNA: TGCAGTGCTAGAGTAGTTGGCGGGGGGACAGATACGCAGTATTTT